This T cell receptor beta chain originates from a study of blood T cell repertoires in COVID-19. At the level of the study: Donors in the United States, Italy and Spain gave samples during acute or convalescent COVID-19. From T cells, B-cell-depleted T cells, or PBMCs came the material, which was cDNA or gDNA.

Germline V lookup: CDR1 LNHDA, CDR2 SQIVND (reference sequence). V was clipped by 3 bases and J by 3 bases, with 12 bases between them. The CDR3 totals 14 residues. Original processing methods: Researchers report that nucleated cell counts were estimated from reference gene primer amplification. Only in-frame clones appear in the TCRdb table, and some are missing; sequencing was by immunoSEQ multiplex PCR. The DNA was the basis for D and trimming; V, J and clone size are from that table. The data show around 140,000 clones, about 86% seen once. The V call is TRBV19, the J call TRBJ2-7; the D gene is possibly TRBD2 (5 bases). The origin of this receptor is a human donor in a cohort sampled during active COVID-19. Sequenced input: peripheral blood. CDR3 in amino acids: CASSISEESYEQYF. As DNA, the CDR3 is TGTGCCAGTAGTATTAGCGAGGAAAGCTACGAGCAGTACTTC.